This TCR beta chain is drawn from a study of blood T cell repertoires in COVID-19. Whole-study context: Acute and convalescent COVID-19 specimens originated in the United States, Italy and Spain. The cDNA or gDNA used as material had been derived from T cells, B-cell-depleted T cells, or PBMCs.

Study processing details: Reference gene primer amplification in the assay estimated nucleated cell counts. TCRdb's table, derived via immunoSEQ multiplex PCR, lists solely in-frame clones and lacks some. The DNA gave D and trimming, while V, J and clone size come from that table. The table has under 300,000 clones, about 80% seen once. V lost 6 bases and J 3 bases, leaving 17 bases between the germline ends. The CDR3 is 15 amino acids. In germline, CDR1 is MNHEY, CDR2 SMNVEV (reference sequence). Source material: peripheral blood. The V call is TRBV27, the J call TRBJ2-5, with D perhaps TRBD2 (6 bases). This receptor was identified in a young man who had recovered from COVID-19. CDR3 DNA: TGTGCCAGCAGCTTGTGGGTGGGCGGGAAAGAGACCCAGTACTTC. It translates to CASSLWVGGKETQYF.